The clone carrying this TCR beta chain was detected only a few times. Its antigen is still unknown. Researchers built TCR beta libraries using quantitative 5'-RACE with molecular barcodes. TCRdb analysed the 5' RACE reads with MiXCR anew, one entry per CDR3 protein. The sample has approximately 440,000 distinct CDR3 sequences; 15% to 20% are singletons. After removal of 4 bases from V and 4 bases from J, the junction contained 10 bases not matched to a gene. CDR1 and CDR2 from the germline V gene are LGHNA and YNFKEQ. There are 18 residues in the CDR3. This specimen comes from a study of CD8 T cells in ankylosing spondylitis. Study observations and caveats: Seemingly distinctive of ankylosing spondylitis blood was a TCR beta motif formed by eight highly homologous variants. Reported data indicate significant enrichment of disease-linked clones within matched ankylosing spondylitis synovial fluid. Earlier literature documents some of the motif variants in reactive arthritis synovial fluid and blood.

This receptor was identified in a male donor with ankylosing spondylitis. This sequence joins TRBV4-2 and TRBJ2-1, with 13 positions matching TRBD2. Material for sequencing was blood, either unsorted or a sorted T cell fraction (not recorded which). CDR3 sequence (DNA): TGTGCCAGCAGCCCCTATTGGACTAGCGGGGGCAATTACAATGAGCAGTTCTTC. It encodes CASSPYWTSGGNYNEQFF.